Here is one T cell receptor (beta chain) with its context. Its recognized antigen is unknown. No base qualities exist here, and no much larger clone lies one base off it. The data belong to a study of blood T cells in healthy people across ages (dated by TCRdb to 2015 to 2017). For the wider study: In model experiments, template switching captured roughly one uniquely barcoded TCR beta cDNA molecule for every two T cells. The study measured age-related changes in TCR beta repertoire diversity using deep sequencing normalized with unique cDNA molecular identifiers. The donors were divided into four age groups: young (average around 17 years), middle-aged (about 41), aged (roughly 60) and long-lived (approximately 74). Donors of different ages were randomly distributed across sequencing lanes to avoid experimental bias. For two donors (one aged 18 to 30 and one aged 80 or older), the study analyzed two additional independent replicas of 1 million unique cDNA reads from the same blood draw.

The library came from 5' RACE. Sequencing instrument: Illumina HiSeq 2500. The second PCR ran for roughly 6 to 11 cycles and used a J-beta primer mix along with a sample-barcoded 5' primer. A unique molecular identifier was introduced onto each TCR beta cDNA molecule by a template-switch 5' adaptor carrying 12 random nucleotides. Each sample yielded at least 2.5 million CDR3-containing paired-end reads. All of the RNA was converted into first-strand cDNA using the Mint cDNA synthesis kit, with a TRBC-specific oligonucleotide serving as the primer. After uracil-DNA glycosylase treatment, a first 18-cycle PCR used universal primers M1SS and BC2_uni_R on all cDNA. In the original analysis: For normalization, 1 million high-quality reads were randomly selected from each sample, with every read carrying a distinct molecular identifier. Instead of being binned into consensus sequences, reads that shared molecular identifiers were thrown out. MiTCR, run with a Q25 quality threshold and the strictest error-elimination algorithm, handled CDR3 identification, clonotype clustering and error correction. A nonparametric unseen species model using Euler transformation provided a lower-bound estimate of total TCR beta diversity. Using fastp at Q25 and MiXCR, TCRdb reprocessed the public reads and kept productive beta chains. Each entry merges the rows of one CDR3 protein and shows their most common DNA and genes. What appears here as the V and J calls and clone size reflects TCRdb's work, not the paper's. The table for this sample lists some 1,500,000 distinct CDR3 sequences; approximately 43% of them were counted only once. The ten largest clonotypes hold over 3.5% of the sample.

What the study reported, not specific to this receptor: Estimates of total diversity based on one million sequenced T cells were considered lower bounds and underestimates. The percentage of naive T cells measured by flow cytometry correlated strongly with observed TCR beta diversity. Observed TCR beta diversity per million T cells fell roughly linearly with age, and a significant reduction was already apparent by age about 36. Because profiling used bulk unsorted PBMCs, naive and antigen-experienced compartments could not be compared conclusively. Donor CMV infection status was unknown, potentially confounding age-related changes in expanded clonotypes. Compared with the aged group, the long-lived group had more naive CD4+ T cells, fewer expanded clones and increased TCR diversity, a pattern suggesting age selection.

The donors were around 39 Caucasian individuals from Russia, aged 6 to 90 years, who were systemically healthy. Each donor gave ten milliliters of peripheral blood, drawn into EDTA-treated Vacutainer tubes. Ficoll-Paque density-gradient centrifugation was used to isolate PBMCs, with at least 6.5 million obtained per sample. Trizol reagent was used to extract total RNA from the PBMCs, yielding at least 6 micrograms per sample. The percentages of naive CD45RAhigh/CD27high T cells were determined by flow cytometry on a PBMC aliquot from every donor. Sequencing input: blood. The receptor was derived from a young woman in good health.

In nucleotide form, the sequence is TGTGCCAGCAGCTGGTCCATGAACAATGAGCAGTTCTTC. The translation is CASSWSMNNEQFF. The receptor chain draws on TRBV7-2 and TRBJ2-1, with no reliable assignment of the D segment. Sequences SGHTA (CDR1) and FQGNSA (CDR2) are obtained from the germline V gene. The CDR3 runs 13 residues from the cysteine to the phenylalanine. The read is trimmed to its CDR3 DNA, 39 bases read in frame from base 1. Between the V and J ends, shortened by 4 bases and 5 bases respectively, the junction contains 9 bases.